These T cell receptor beta chains were read from a single sample in a study of TIL therapy for anti-PD-1-resistant metastatic lung cancer. Method: immunoSEQ multiplex PCR; TCRdb's copy keeps in-frame clones and lacks some. This table has about 60,000 clones, roughly 84% appearing once. The source was blood, collected at baseline. These receptor sequences come from a person aged 25 to 85 with non-small cell lung cancer. Each CDR3 is given without its conserved first and last residue.

TRBV15 ATSRDGRTYEQY
TRBV18 ASSLATTYEQY
TRBV28 ASSDSGGARETQY
TRBV6-5 ASRGTGRTQH
TRBV27 ASSLRGGGQPQH
TRBV27 ASSLFTSGGPEDTQY
TRBV10-3 AISEGTGDNEQF
TRBV5-8 ASSVGITGGYEQY
TRBV28 ASSSPLVAGGSYEQY
TRBV3-1/TRBV3-2 ASRRGGVGSYNEQF
TRBV7-2 ASSFFLQEAYGYT
TRBV3-1/TRBV3-2 ASSQVPGADNSPLH
TRBV10-2 ASRGTGANQPQH
TRBV7-3 ASSPRTGTTGGYT
TRBV30 AWSGQGHQPQH
TRBV5-6 ASSLPWSMNTEAF
TRBV6-5 ASSYEYSTDTQY
TRBV6-4 ASSAEILAGDDTDTQY
TRBV28 ASSLGAGGASYGYT
TRBV30 AWRTTGTSGGAEY
TRBV7-9 ASSLIYEQF
TRBV7-9 ASSLGDSPLH
TRBV27 ASSPGTGIVAKNIQY
TRBV3-1/TRBV3-2 ASSRSGLYTETQY
TRBV30 AWSVLGGSGQY
TRBV12-3/TRBV12-4 ASLAGVNTEAF
TRBV10-1 ASSRDRGTGELF
TRBV5-1 ASSQPPGTGLTDTQY
TRBV5-1 ASSSGLALNEQF
TRBV27 ASSSLAGGRNEQF
TRBV10-1 ASSSTDSYEQY
TRBV7-3 ASSDGQVVGEQY
TRBV28 ASSFQANIQY
TRBV24-1 ATSGSSYNEQF
TRBV29-1 SVDLLTDEQF
TRBV11-2 ASSPSQALNYGYT
TRBV6-5 ASSDPHSSYT
TRBV5-1 ASSVETGFTYEQY
TRBV7-9 ASSLERNTEAF
TRBV28 ASSDRKLAKNIQY
TRBV7-3 ASRPSSDSGDTQY
TRBV5-1 ASSLVGQGIVNTEAF
TRBV20-1 SASGLAGGNTDTQY
TRBV11-2 ASSLGGGGGEKLF
TRBV7-8 ASRGLGVGELF
TRBV3-1/TRBV3-2 ASSQDGSGGEF
TRBV11-2 ASSLDAGETF
TRBV5-4 ASSSSTGTGEETQY
TRBV27 ASRILGQNEAF
TRBV6-6 ASSYEGSREQY
TRBV29-1 SVAETYSNQPQH
TRBV5-1 ASSQGVTDTQY
TRBV7-9 ASSLVGRYTGELF
TRBV5-1 ASSSTGWGSNEQY
TRBV10-3 ATTGSYNSPLH
TRBV2 ASRNTEANYGYT
TRBV18 ASPPERGREAF
TRBV2 AIQYQIGGTEAF
TRBV14 ASSLRLKGQGSTEAF